Below are 8 T cell receptor beta chains sequenced from a single sample in a study of shared clonotypes between healthy human individuals. Generated by immunoSEQ multiplex PCR, the TCRdb table keeps only in-frame clones and is missing some. The repertoire includes 2 million to 2.5 million clones, under 95% of them detected once, and 0.36% sits in the top ten. Sequenced: naive CD4+ T cells from PBMCs. As for subset: CD45RA+ positively selected. The receptors come from a man aged 18-30 years in good health. Some clones in this sample may be carry-over from other donors' samples.

The genes are TRBV25-1 and TRBJ2-7; 7 bases align to TRBD1. The CDR3 consists of 13 residues. The germline gives CDR1 MGHDK, CDR2 SYGVNS. The V and J ends lost 6 bases and 5 bases, in that order; junction bases with no gene match: 7. As DNA, the CDR3 is TGTGCCAGCAGGACTACAGGGGCAAACGAGCAGTACTTC. Amino acids: CASRTTGANEQYF.

The rearrangement links TRBV27 to TRBJ2-7; 10 nucleotides match TRBD2. The CDR3 contains 14 residues. V lost 6 bases to trimming and J lost 7 bases; unmatched junction nucleotides: 9. The germline CDR1 and CDR2 sequences are MNHEY and SMNVEV (reference sequence). This CDR3 is CASRPGTSVREQYF. DNA of the CDR3: TGTGCCAGCAGACCCGGGACTAGCGTGAGGGAGCAGTACTTC.

The chain joins TRBV7-9 to TRBJ2-5, with 8 bases matching TRBD1. The V gene end was trimmed by 2 bases and the J gene end by 9 bases; junction bases not matched to a gene: 23. The CDR3 covers 19 residues. Germline values: CDR1 SEHNR, CDR2 FQNEAQ (reference sequence). The CDR3 DNA is TGTGCCAGCAGCTTAAATCCACAGGGGGTATGGGACTGGCCCGTGGCCCAGTACTTC. This codes for CASSLNPQGVWDWPVAQYF.

This chain links TRBV5-1 with TRBJ2-7; D is possibly TRBD1 (5 bases). The CDR3 runs to 12 residues. Germline assignment: CDR1 SGHRS and CDR2 YFSETQ. V was trimmed by 7 bases and J by 6 bases, leaving 14 bases between them. The CDR3 sequence: CASGNGQSEQYF. DNA of the CDR3: TGCGCCAGCGGGAATGGACAATCCGAGCAGTACTTC. Drawing the rest from reference TRBV5-1 and TRBJ2-7, the complete variable domain is KAGVTQTPRYLIKTRGQQVTLSCSPISGHRSVSWYQQTPGQGLQFLFEYFSETQRNKGNFPGRFSGRQFSNSRSEMNVSTLELGDSALYLCASGNGQSEQYFGPGTRLTVT.

Of note for this clone: Other nucleotide sequences in the sample specify the same CDR3. The chain is built from TRBV6-1 and TRBJ2-1, with unresolved D. V was pared by 4 bases and J by 10 bases, with 8 bases between. Germline V gene lookup returns CDR1 MNHNS and CDR2 SASEGT. This CDR3 has 11 residues. The CDR3 is CASSAFGEQFF. In DNA, the CDR3 is TGTGCCAGCAGTGCCTTCGGGGAGCAGTTCTTC.

This clone has a single count. The rearrangement joins TRBV18 to TRBJ2-7, with D perhaps matching TRBD1 or TRBD2 (6 bases each). The CDR3 spans 14 residues. The V end lost 6 bases, the J end lost 3 bases, and 15 bases lay between the germline ends. CDR1 KGHSH and CDR2 LQKENI come from the germline V gene. This chain's CDR3 is CASSQRGQSYEQYF. The CDR3 bases are TGTGCCAGCTCTCAACGGGGGCAGAGCTACGAGCAGTACTTC.

The chain has TRBV9 and TRBJ1-2; D possibly corresponds to TRBD1 (5 bases). This CDR3 has 14 residues. V shed 0 bases and J shed 7 bases, with 13 bases lying between them. Germline values: CDR1 SGDLS, CDR2 YYNGEE. Here the CDR3 DNA reads TGTGCCAGCAGCGTAGACACGGGGCCCATTGGCTACACCTTC. The encoded protein is CASSVDTGPIGYTF.

The sample holds one count of this clone. V is TRBV12-5 and J is TRBJ2-2; 12 nucleotides match TRBD2. CDR1 LGHNT and CDR2 FRNRAP come from the germline V gene. The V and J ends lost 5 bases and 1 base, in that order; junction bases with no gene match: 2. The CDR3 covers 16 residues. In nucleotides, the CDR3 is TGTGCTAGTGGTCTGACTAGCGGGGGGAACACCGGGGAGCTGTTTTTT. It yields the protein CASGLTSGGNTGELFF.